One and the same sample provided the 6 T cell receptor beta chains below, sequenced in a study of blood T cells in healthy people across ages. For the second PCR, which ran for roughly 7 to 11 cycles, a sample-barcoded 5' primer and a J-beta primer mix were used. MiXCR, applied by TCRdb to the 5' RACE reads, yields one record per CDR3 protein. The sample has 1 million or so distinct CDR3 sequences, approximately 26% seen once; the top ten hold approximately 0.7%. These data were likewise used in another study, on T cells of mothers and their children.

Sequencing was carried out using blood. Every receptor here comes from a girl aged 2 to 10 in good health.

The gene calls are TRBV6-6 and TRBJ1-2; D uncertain. From germline, CDR1 is MNHNY and CDR2 SVGAGI (reference sequence). V was cut by 2 bases and J by 8 bases, with 15 bases left in between. The CDR3 is 14 residues long. CDR3 bases: TGTGCCAGCAGTTACGGTGCCTCCAACGGCGGCTACACCTTC. It encodes CASSYGASNGGYTF.

This clonotype was found a few times. The V gene is TRBV7-3, the J gene TRBJ1-4; D unclear. This CDR3 is built from 13 residues. The ends were cut back, 5 bases at V and 8 bases at J, with 12 bases in the middle. Germline-derived CDR1 and CDR2 are SGHTA and FQGTGA. CDR3 nucleotides: TGTGCCAGCAGCCTTAGGCTTGGGGAAAAACTGTTTTTT. Translating it yields CASSLRLGEKLFF.

The chain links TRBV28 to TRBJ2-1; 9 positions match TRBD1. V lost 5 bases, J lost 1 base, and 3 bases stayed unmatched. This CDR3 contains 15 residues. Germline CDR1 MDHEN, CDR2 SYDVKM. In DNA, the CDR3 is TGTGCCAGCAGTCGACAGGGGGGGTCCTACAATGAGCAGTTCTTC. It specifies CASSRQGGSYNEQFF.

This clonotype has just a few counts. The CDR3 bases are TGTGCCAGCAGCATTACAGGGACAGGGGGGCAAGAGACCCAGTACTTC. It is translated as CASSITGTGGQETQYF. The V and J genes are TRBV2 and TRBJ2-5, with 11 bases that match TRBD1. Per germline, CDR1 SNHLY and CDR2 FYNNEI. Trimming removed 6 bases from V and 2 bases from J; junction bases left unmatched: 8. CDR3 length: 16 amino acids. Supplemented by reference TRBV2 and TRBJ2-5, the full variable domain reads EPEVTQTPSHQVTQMGQEVILRCVPISNHLYFYWYRQILGQKVEFLVSFYNNEISEKSEIFDDQFSVERPDGSNFTLKIRSTKLEDSAMYFCASSITGTGGQETQYFGPGTRLLVL.

This sequence joins TRBV4-1 and TRBJ1-3, with D hard to call. The germline V and J ends were trimmed by 0 bases and 0 bases, with 9 bases remaining between them. This CDR3 contains 16 residues. The V gene's germline CDR1 is MGHRA and CDR2 YSYEKL. CDR3 protein: CASSQENTYSGNTIYF. CDR3 DNA sequence: TGCGCCAGCAGCCAAGAGAACACCTACTCTGGAAACACCATATATTTT.

This clonotype was seen a few times. The rearrangement joins TRBV20-1 to TRBJ2-1, with TRBD1 as a possible D gene (6 bases). The V and J ends lost 0 bases and 2 bases respectively, with 14 bases between them. Germline V lookup: CDR1 DFQATT, CDR2 SNEGSKA (reference sequence). This CDR3 comprises 16 residues. The CDR3 DNA sequence: TGCAGTGCTAGAGATATTGGGGGCTCAGCCTACAATGAGCAGTTCTTC. It codes for CSARDIGGSAYNEQFF.